The T cell receptor (beta chain) under discussion was sequenced for a study of control samples from healthy donors and cancer patients. This clone was recorded once. Other DNA sequences in this sample translate to the same CDR3. This CDR3 region has 12 residues. Germline CDR1 is SGHRS and CDR2 is YFSETQ. V lost 0 bases, J lost 6 bases, and 7 bases lay in between. The protocol was immunoSEQ multiplex PCR, while the TCRdb copy is restricted to in-frame clones and leaves out a portion. The data show some 130,000 clones, 90% seen once. This sequence was found in a man aged 18-30 years in good health. The rearrangement links TRBV5-1 to TRBJ2-7; no clear D. The specimen was blood. CDR3 region: CASSLDVREQYF. CDR3 coding DNA: TGCGCCAGCAGCTTGGACGTCCGCGAGCAGTACTTC.